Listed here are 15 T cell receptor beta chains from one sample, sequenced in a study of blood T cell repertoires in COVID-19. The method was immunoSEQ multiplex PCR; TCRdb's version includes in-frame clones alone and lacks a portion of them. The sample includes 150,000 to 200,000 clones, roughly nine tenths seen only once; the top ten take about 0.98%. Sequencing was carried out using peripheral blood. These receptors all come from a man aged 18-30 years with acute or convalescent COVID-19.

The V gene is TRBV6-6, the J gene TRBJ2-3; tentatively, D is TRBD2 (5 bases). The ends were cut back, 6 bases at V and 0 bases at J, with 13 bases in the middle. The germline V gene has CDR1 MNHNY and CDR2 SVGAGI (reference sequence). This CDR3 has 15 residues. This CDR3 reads CASSRAGTSTDTQYF. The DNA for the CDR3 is TGTGCCAGCAGCCGGGCGGGCACTAGCACAGATACGCAGTATTTT.

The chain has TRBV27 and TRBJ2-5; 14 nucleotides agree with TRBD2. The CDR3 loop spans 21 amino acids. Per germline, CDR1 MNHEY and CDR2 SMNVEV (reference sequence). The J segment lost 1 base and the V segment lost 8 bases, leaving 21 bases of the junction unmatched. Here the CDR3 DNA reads TGTGCCAGCCTGAACGAGGTCATGGGGACTAGCGGGGGCGTCGCCCAAGAGACCCAGTACTTC. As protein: CASLNEVMGTSGGVAQETQYF.

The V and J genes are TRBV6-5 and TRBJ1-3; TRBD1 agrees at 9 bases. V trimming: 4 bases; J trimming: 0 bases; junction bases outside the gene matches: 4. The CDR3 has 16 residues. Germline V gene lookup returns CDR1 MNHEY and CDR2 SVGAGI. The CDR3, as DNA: TGTGCCAGCAGTTTCGGGACAGGGAGCTCTGGAAACACCATATATTTT. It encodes CASSFGTGSSGNTIYF.

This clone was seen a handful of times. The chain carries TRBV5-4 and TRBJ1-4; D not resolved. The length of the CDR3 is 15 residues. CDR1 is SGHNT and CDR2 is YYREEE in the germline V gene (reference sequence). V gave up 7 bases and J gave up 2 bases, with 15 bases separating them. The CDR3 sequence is CASSKRRETNEKLFF. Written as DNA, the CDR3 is TGTGCCAGCTCAAAGCGGAGGGAGACTAATGAAAAACTGTTTTTT.

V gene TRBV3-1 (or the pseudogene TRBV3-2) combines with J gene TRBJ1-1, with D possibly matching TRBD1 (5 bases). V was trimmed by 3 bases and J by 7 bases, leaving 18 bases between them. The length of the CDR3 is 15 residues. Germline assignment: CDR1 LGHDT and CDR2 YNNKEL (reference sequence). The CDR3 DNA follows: TGTGCCAGCAGCCATGGGGCCGCCGGGAGAAGTGAAGCTTTCTTT. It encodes CASSHGAAGRSEAFF.

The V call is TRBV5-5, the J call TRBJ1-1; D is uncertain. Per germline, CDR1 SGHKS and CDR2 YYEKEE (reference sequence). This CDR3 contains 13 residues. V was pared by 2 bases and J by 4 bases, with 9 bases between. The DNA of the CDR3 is TGTGCCAGCAGCTTAATAACGGGCACTGAAGCTTTCTTT. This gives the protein CASSLITGTEAFF.

The chain's CDR3 is CASSSPSNQPQHF. CDR3 coding DNA: TGTGCCAGTAGTTCCCCTTCTAATCAGCCCCAGCATTTT. The J gene is TRBJ1-5, the V gene TRBV19; D remains unclear. The CDR3 is 13 residues long. The V end was cut by 5 bases, the J end by 4 bases, with 9 bases between. Germline-derived CDR1 and CDR2 are LNHDA and SQIVND (reference sequence).

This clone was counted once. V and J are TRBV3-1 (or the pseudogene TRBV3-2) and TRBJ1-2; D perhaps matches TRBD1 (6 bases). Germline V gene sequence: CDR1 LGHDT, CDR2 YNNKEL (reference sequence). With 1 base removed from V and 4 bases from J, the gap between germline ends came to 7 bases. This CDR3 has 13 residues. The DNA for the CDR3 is TGTGCCAGCAGCCAAGGACAGGTCTATGGCTACACCTTC. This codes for CASSQGQVYGYTF.

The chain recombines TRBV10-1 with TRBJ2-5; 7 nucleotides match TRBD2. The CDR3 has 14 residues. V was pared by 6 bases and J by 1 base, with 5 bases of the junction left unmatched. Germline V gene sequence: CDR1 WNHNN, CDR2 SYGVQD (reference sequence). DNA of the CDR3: TGCGCCAGCAGCGGGCGGGGGTCCCAAGAGACCCAGTACTTC. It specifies CASSGRGSQETQYF.

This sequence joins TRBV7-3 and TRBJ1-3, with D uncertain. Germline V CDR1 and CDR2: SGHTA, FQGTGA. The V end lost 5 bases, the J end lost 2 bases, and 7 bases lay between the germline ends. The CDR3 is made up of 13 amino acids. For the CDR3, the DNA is TGTGCCAGCAGCCCCGAGGCTGGAAACACCATATATTTT. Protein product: CASSPEAGNTIYF.

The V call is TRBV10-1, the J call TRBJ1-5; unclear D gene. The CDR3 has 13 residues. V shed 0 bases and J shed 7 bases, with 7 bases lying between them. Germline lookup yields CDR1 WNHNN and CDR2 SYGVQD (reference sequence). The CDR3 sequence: CASSESGQQPQHF. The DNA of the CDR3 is TGCGCCAGCAGTGAGTCTGGGCAGCAGCCCCAGCATTTT.

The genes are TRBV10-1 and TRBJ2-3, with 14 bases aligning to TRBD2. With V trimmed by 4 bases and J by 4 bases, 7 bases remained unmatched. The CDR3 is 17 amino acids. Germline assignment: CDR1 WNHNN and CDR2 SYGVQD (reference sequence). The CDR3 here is CASSVIGTSGGADTQYF. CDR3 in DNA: TGCGCCAGCAGTGTGATCGGGACTAGCGGGGGTGCAGATACGCAGTATTTT.

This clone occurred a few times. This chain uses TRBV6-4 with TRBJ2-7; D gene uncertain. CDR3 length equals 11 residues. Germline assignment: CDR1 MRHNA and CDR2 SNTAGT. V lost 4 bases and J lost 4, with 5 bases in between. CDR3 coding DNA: TGTGCCAGCAGTGCGGTTTACGAGCAGTACGTC. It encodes CASSAVYEQYV.

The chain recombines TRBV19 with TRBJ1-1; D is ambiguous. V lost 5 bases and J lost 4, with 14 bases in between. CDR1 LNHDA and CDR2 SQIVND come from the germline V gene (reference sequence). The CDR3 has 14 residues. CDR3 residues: CASSPLVAGTEAFF. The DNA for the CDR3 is TGTGCCAGTAGTCCCCTCGTAGCGGGCACTGAAGCTTTCTTT.

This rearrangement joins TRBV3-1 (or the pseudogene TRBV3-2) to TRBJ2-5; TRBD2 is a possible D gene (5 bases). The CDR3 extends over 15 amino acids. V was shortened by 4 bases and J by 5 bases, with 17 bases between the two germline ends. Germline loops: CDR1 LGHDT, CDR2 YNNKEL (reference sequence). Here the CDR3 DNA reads TGTGCCAGCAGCCCACGGCGGGCTACCAAGGAGACCCAGTACTTC. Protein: CASSPRRATKETQYF.